This TCR beta chain was recovered during a study of T cell clones after liver transplantation. This clone was observed a single time. Some clones are missing from TCRdb's copy, which holds only in-frame ones; the method was immunoSEQ multiplex PCR. The repertoire holds approximately 25,000 clones, with about three quarters as singletons. CDR1 is MNHEY, CDR2 SMNVEV, per germline (reference sequence). The CDR3 totals 15 residues. V was pared by 5 bases and J by 8 bases, with 18 bases between. The receptor was isolated from a human donor who received a liver transplant. V and J are TRBV27 and TRBJ1-4; D call uncertain. Sequenced here: CD4+ T cells from blood, sampled before liver transplant. The CDR3 nucleotides are TGTGCCAGCAGTCTCGCAGTGACCTCTCTGGAAAAACTGTTTTTT. Amino acid sequence: CASSLAVTSLEKLFF.